This T cell receptor (beta chain) emerged from a study of CD8 T cells in Susac syndrome. Reverse transcription of about 0.45 to 1 ug RNA used random hexamers. The authors amplified TCR beta CDR3 across 54 Vbeta and 13 Jbeta using immunoSEQ multiplex PCR. From the immunoSEQ multiplex PCR reads, TCRdb called clonotypes with MiXCR, one entry per CDR3 protein. Of under 200,000 distinct CDR3 sequences listed, 90% to 95% are singletons. Sequencing was performed on CD4+ T cells from PBMCs. This TCR was recovered from a human donor with Susac syndrome.

CDR3 region: CSVEGTGEKLFF. CDR3 coding DNA: TGCAGCGTTGAGGGGACGGGTGAAAAACTGTTTTTT. The gene calls are TRBV29-1 and TRBJ1-4; possible D gene TRBD1, 5 bases. V was pared by 3 bases and J by 7 bases, with 9 bases between. Germline-derived CDR1 and CDR2 are SQVTM and ANQGSEA. CDR3 length: 12 residues.